This entry concerns a single TCR beta chain. This CDR3 region has 16 residues. Trimming took 7 bases from V and 0 from J, leaving 18 bases between them. From germline, CDR1 is MNHNY and CDR2 SVGAGI (reference sequence). This specimen belongs to a study of blood T cell repertoires in COVID-19. Study at large: Collection of acute and convalescent COVID-19 samples took place in the United States, Italy and Spain. PBMCs, B-cell-depleted T cells, or T cells were the source of the cDNA or gDNA that made up the material.

In the original analysis: Reference gene primer amplification gave estimated nucleated cell counts. Here immunoSEQ multiplex PCR was the method, and the copy in TCRdb shows in-frame clones only, minus some. V, J and clone size are taken as reported in that table, and D and trimming were inferred from the DNA itself. This table has about 150,000 clones, roughly 80% appearing once. The sequence derives from a man aged 45-65 years with acute or convalescent COVID-19. Sequencing was performed on peripheral blood. The chain uses TRBV6-6 and TRBJ1-1; the D gene is possibly TRBD1 (5 bases). CDR3 loop: CASTYGQPYMNTEAFF. The CDR3 nucleotides are TGTGCCAGCACCTACGGACAACCGTACATGAACACTGAAGCTTTCTTT.